The present TCR beta chain was sequenced within a study of shared clonotypes between healthy human individuals. It was at deep level that the assay was run. Produced via immunoSEQ multiplex PCR; TCRdb's table is partial and in-frame only. The sample includes about 2.4 million clones, 93% seen only once; the top ten take approximately 0.35%. Trimming removed 2 bases at V and 2 bases at J, with 14 bases between. The CDR3 covers 15 residues. The V gene's germline CDR1 is SGHNT and CDR2 YYREEE (reference sequence). Study results and caveats: Clonotype sharing among donors was thought likely to change with sequencing depth.

In regard to this clone: Its antigen is undetermined.

The sequenced material came from naive CD4+ T cells from PBMCs. The subset here: CD45RA+ positively selected. This clonotype originated in a man in his late teens or twenties in good health. Some clones in this sample may be carry-over from other donors' samples. The gene calls are TRBV5-4 and TRBJ2-7, with a possible D match to TRBD1 (5 bases). The CDR3 loop is CASSFPSGNTYEQYF. DNA for the CDR3: TGTGCCAGCAGCTTCCCCTCAGGGAACACCTACGAGCAGTACTTC.